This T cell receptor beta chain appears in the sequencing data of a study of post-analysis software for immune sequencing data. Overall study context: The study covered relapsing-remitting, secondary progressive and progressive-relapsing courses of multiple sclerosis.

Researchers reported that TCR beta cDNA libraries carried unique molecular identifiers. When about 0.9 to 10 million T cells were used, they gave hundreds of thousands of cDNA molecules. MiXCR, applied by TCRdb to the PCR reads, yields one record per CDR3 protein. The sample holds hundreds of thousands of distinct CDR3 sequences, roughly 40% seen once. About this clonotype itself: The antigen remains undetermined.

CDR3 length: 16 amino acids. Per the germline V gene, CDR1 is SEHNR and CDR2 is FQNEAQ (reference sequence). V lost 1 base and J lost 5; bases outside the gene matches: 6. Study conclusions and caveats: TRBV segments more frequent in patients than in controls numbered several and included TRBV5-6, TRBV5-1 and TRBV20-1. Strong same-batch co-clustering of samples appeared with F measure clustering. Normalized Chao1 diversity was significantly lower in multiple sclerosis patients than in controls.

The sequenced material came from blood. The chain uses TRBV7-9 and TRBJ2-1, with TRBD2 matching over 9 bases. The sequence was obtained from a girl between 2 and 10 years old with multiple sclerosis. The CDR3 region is CASSLGSGRTHNEQFF. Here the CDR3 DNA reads TGTGCCAGCAGCTTAGGCAGCGGGAGGACCCACAATGAGCAGTTCTTC.